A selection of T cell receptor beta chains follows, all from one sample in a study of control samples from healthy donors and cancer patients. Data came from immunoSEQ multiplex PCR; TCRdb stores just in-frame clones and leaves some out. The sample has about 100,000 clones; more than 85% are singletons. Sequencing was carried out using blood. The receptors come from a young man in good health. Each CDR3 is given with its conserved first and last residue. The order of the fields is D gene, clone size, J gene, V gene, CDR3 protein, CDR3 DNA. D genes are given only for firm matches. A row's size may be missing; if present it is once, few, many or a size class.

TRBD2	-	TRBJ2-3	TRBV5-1	CASSEGLATDTQYF	TGCGCCAGCAGCGAGGGACTAGCAACAGATACGCAGTATTTT
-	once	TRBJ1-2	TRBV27	CASSPRPTGLDGYTF	TGTGCCAGCAGTCCGCGGCCCACAGGGTTGGATGGCTACACCTTC
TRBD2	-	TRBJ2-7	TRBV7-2	CASSFMAGGWYEQYF	TGTGCCAGCAGCTTCATGGCGGGAGGCTGGTACGAGCAGTACTTC
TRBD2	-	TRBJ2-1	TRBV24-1	CATSDRWTSGRADEQFF	TGTGCCACCAGTGACCGTTGGACTAGCGGGAGAGCTGATGAGCAGTTCTTC
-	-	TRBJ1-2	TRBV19	CASSEAGSNYGYTF	TGTGCCAGTAGTGAGGCAGGCTCCAACTATGGCTACACCTTC
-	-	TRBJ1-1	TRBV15	CATNLPLTGEAFF	TGTGCCACCAATCTCCCCCTAACGGGAGAAGCTTTCTTT
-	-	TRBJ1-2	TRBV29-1	CSYSRGARGYTF	TGCAGTTACTCAAGGGGGGCGCGTGGCTACACCTTC
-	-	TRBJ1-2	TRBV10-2	CASSESGRYYGYTF	TGCGCCAGCAGTGAGTCGGGCCGGTACTATGGCTACACCTTC
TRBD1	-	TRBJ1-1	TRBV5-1	CASSPTGTTEAFF	TGCGCCAGCAGCCCGACAGGGACCACTGAAGCTTTCTTT
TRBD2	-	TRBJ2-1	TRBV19	CASSMGLGLAGGNEQFF	TGTGCCAGTAGTATGGGTCTCGGGCTAGCGGGAGGGAATGAGCAGTTCTTC
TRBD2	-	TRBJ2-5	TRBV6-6	CASIGLAGGLETQYF	TGTGCCAGCATAGGACTAGCGGGAGGTTTGGAGACCCAGTACTTC
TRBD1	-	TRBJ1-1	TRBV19	CASGRDRYTEAFF	TGTGCCAGTGGACGGGACAGATACACTGAAGCTTTCTTT
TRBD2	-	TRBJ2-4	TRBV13	CASSLGPLGAGGLAKNIQYF	TGTGCCAGCAGCTTAGGCCCGTTGGGGGCGGGGGGACTAGCCAAAAACATTCAGTACTTC
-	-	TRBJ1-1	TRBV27	CASSPRPLNTEAFF	TGTGCCAGCAGTCCCCGTCCCTTGAACACTGAAGCTTTCTTT
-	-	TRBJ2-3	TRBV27	CASSLGSGSTDTQYF	TGTGCCAGCAGTCTCGGGAGTGGGAGCACAGATACGCAGTATTTT
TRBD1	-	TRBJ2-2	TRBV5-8	CASSFYGQGALSGELFF	TGTGCCAGCAGCTTTTACGGACAGGGGGCGCTTTCCGGGGAGCTGTTTTTT
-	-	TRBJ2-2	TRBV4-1	CASSQVLRRGDTGELFF	TGCGCCAGCAGCCAAGTGTTAAGGCGAGGTGACACCGGGGAGCTGTTTTTT
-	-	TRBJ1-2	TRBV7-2	CASSLGFYGYTF	TGTGCCAGCAGCTTAGGCTTCTATGGCTACACCTTC
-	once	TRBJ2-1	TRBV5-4	CASSSGLHRGSNNEQFF	TGTGCCAGCAGCTCTGGTCTGCATCGGGGGTCGAACAATGAGCAGTTCTTC
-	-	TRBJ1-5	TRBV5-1	CASSELGGSQDQPQHF	TGCGCCAGCAGCGAGCTGGGGGGGAGCCAAGATCAGCCCCAGCATTTT
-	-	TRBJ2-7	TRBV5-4	CASNLEGAATYEQYF	TGTGCCAGCAATTTGGAAGGGGCGGCTACCTACGAGCAGTACTTC
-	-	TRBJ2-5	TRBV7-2	CASSLSREETQYF	TGTGCCAGCAGCTTATCGAGGGAAGAGACCCAGTACTTC
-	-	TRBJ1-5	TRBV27	CASKIGGTSNQPQHF	TGTGCCAGCAAAATAGGGGGGACTAGCAATCAGCCCCAGCATTTT
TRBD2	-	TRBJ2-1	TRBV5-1	CASSLAFTGGPDEQFF	TGCGCCAGCAGCTTGGCCTTTACGGGAGGGCCGGATGAGCAGTTCTTC
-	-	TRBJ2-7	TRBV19	CASSNVGGGGVLEQYF	TGTGCCAGTAGTAACGTGGGCGGGGGCGGCGTCCTCGAGCAGTACTTC
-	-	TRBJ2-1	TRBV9	CASSVSRGEQFF	TGTGCCAGCAGCGTATCGAGGGGTGAGCAGTTCTTC
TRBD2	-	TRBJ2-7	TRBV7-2	CASSTVLAGGWSEQYF	TGTGCCAGCAGCACCGTACTAGCGGGAGGATGGTCCGAGCAGTACTTC
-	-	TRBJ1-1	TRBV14	CASSQDFPKSGGAFF	TGTGCCAGCAGCCAAGATTTCCCAAAGTCTGGAGGTGCTTTCTTT
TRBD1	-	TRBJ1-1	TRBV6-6	CASSYSTGEAFF	TGTGCCAGCAGTTACTCGACAGGGGAAGCTTTCTTT